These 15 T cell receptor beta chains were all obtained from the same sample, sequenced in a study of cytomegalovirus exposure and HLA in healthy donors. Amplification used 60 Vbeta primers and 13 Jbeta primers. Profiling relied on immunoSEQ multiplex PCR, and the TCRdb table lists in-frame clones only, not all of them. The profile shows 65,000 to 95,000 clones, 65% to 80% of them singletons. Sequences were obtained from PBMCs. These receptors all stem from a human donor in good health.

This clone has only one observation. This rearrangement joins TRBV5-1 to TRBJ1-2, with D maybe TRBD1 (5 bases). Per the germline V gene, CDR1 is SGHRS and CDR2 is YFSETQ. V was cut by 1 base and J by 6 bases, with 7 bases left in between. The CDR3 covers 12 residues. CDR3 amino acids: CASSLPGDGYTF. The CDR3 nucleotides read TGCGCCAGCAGCTTGCCGGGGGATGGCTACACCTTC.

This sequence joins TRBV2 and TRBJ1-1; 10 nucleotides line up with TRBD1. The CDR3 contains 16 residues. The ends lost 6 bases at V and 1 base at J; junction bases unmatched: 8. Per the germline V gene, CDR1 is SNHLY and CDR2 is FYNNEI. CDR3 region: CASRVTGTGANTEAFF. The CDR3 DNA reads TGTGCCAGCAGGGTGACCGGGACAGGGGCGAACACTGAAGCTTTCTTT.

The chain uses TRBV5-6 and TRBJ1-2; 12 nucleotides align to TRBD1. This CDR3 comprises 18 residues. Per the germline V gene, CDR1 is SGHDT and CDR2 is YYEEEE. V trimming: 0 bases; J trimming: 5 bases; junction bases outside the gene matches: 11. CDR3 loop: CASSLVGTGGLSRYGYTF. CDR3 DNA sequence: TGTGCCAGCAGCTTGGTTGGGACAGGGGGCCTGTCCCGATATGGCTACACCTTC. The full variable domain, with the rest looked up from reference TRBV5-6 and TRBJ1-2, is DAGVTQSPTHLIKTRGQQVTLRCSPKSGHDTVSWYQQALGQGPQFIFQYYEEEERQRGNFPDRFSGHQFPNYSSELNVNALLLGDSALYLCASSLVGTGGLSRYGYTFGSGTRLTVV.

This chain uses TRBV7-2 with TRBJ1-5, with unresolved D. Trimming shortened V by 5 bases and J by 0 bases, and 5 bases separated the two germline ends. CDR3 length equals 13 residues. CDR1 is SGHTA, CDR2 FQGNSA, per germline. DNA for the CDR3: TGTGCCAGCAGCCGAGGTAGCAATCAGCCCCAGCATTTT. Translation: CASSRGSNQPQHF.

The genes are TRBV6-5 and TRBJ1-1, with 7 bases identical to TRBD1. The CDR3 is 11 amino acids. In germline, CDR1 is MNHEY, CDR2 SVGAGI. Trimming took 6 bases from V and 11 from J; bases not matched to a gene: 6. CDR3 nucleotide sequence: TGTGCCAGCAGAACAGGGGTGGCGGCTTTCTTT. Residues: CASRTGVAAFF.

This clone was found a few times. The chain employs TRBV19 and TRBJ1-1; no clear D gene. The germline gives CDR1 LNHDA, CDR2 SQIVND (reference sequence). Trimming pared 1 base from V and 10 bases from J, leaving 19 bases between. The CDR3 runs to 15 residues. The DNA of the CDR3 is TGTGCCAGTAGTATAGGAGAGTCACTGATTCGAGGAGCTTTCTTT. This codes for CASSIGESLIRGAFF.

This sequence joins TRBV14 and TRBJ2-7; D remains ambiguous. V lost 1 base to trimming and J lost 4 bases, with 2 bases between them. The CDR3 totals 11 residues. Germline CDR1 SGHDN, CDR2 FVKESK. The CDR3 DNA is TGTGCCAGCAGCCAAGCATACGAGCAGTACTTC. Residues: CASSQAYEQYF.

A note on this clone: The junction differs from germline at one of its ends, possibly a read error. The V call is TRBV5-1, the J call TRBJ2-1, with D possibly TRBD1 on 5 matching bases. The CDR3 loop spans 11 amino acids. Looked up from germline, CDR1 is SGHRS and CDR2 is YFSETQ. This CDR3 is CASSTDKEQFF. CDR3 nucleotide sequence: TGCGCCAGCAGCACGGACAAAGAGCAGTTCTTC.

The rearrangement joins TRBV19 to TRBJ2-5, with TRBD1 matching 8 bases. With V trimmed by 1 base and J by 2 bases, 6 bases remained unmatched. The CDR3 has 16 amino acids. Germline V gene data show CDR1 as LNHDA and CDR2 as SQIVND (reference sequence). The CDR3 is CASSIGRTGRQETQYF. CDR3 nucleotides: TGTGCCAGTAGTATAGGTAGGACAGGGCGGCAAGAGACCCAGTACTTC.

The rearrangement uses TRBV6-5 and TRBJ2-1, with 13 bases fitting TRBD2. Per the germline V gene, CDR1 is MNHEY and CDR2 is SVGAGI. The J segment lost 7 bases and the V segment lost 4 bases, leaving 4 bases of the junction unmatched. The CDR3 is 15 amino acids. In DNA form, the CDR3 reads TGTGCCAGCAGTTGGGGACTAGCGGGGAAAAATGAGCAGTTCTTC. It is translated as CASSWGLAGKNEQFF.

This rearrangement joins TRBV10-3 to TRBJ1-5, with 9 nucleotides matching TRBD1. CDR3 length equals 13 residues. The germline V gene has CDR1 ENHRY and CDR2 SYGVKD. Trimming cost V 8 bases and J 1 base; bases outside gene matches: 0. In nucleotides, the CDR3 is TGTGCCATCGGGACAGGGAGCAATCAGCCCCAGCATTTT. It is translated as CAIGTGSNQPQHF.

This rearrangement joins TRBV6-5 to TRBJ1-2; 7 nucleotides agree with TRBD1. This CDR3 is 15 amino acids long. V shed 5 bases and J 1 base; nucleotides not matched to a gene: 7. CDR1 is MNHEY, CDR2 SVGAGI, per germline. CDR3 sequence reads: CASSPTDRVNYGYTF. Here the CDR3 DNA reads TGTGCCAGCAGTCCTACCGACAGGGTTAACTATGGCTACACCTTC.

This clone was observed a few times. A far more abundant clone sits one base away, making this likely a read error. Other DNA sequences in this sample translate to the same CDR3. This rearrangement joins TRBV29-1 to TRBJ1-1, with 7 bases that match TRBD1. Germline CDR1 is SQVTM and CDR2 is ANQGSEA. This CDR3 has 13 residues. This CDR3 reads CSVARQGMTEAFF. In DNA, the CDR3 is TGCAGCGTTGCGAGACAGGGAATGACTGAAGCCTTCTTT.

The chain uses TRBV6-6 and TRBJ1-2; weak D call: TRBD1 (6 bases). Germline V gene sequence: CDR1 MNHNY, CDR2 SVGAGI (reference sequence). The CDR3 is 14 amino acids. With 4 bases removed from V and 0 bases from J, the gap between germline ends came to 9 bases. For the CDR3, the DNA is TGTGCCAGCAGTTTTGACAGGACTAACTATGGCTACACCTTC. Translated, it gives CASSFDRTNYGYTF.

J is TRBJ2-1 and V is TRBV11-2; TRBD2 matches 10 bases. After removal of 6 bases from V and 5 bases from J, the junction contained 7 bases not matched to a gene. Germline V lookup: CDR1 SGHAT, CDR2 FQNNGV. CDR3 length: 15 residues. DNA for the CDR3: TGTGCCAGCAGACCTAGCGGGGGAAGTAACAATGAGCAGTTCTTC. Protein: CASRPSGGSNNEQFF.